This paragraph covers one T cell receptor (beta chain) sequence. This clone showed up just a few times. Its antigen is not yet known. It has no much larger one-base neighbor in the sample; base qualities were not kept. This entry comes from a study of control samples from healthy donors and cancer patients (dated by TCRdb to the early 2020s). The method was the immunoSEQ multiplex PCR assay. TCRdb re-hosts the immuneACCESS table, in-frame sequences only. Its copies lack some clones; in the studies checked, an unresolved V gene accounts for under half of them, and the cause for the rest is not known. This sample lists around 70,000 clones; about 94% were detected once. More than 2.5% of the sample belongs to the ten largest clones. The sample comprised blood. The clonotype comes from a woman aged 25 to 39 in good health.

The DNA is as follows: TGTGCCAGTCTCCAGGGAGCGGGGGGTTTGGGGACTGAAGCTTTCTTT. Protein translation: CASLQGAGGLGTEAFF. The chain was built from TRBV7-9 and TRBJ1-1; the D segment could be TRBD1, given 5 matching bases. The germline V gene (reference sequence) specifies SEHNR as CDR1 and FQNEAQ as CDR2. The V and J ends are trimmed by 9 bases and 5 bases, leaving 25 bases between them. Its CDR3 holds 16 amino acids, cysteine through phenylalanine. Only the CDR3 part of the read is kept: 48 bases, read in frame from the first base. The CDR3 plus the reference TRBV7-9 and TRBJ1-1 genes for the other parts give the full variable domain: DTGVSQNPRHKITKRGQNVTFRCDPISEHNRLYWYRQTLGQGPEFLTYFQNEAQLEKSRLLSDRFSAERPKGSFSTLEIQRTEQGDSAMYLCASLQGAGGLGTEAFFGQGTRLTVV.